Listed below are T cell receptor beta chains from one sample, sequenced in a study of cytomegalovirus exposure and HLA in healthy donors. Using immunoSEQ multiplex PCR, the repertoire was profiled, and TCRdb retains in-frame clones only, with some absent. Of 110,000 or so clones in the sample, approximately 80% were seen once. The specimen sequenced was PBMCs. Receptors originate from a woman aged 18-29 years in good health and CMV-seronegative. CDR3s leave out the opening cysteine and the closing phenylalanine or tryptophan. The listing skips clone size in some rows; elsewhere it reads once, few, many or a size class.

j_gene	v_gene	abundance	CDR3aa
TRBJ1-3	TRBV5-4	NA	ASSLGGLSSGNTIY
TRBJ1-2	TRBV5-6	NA	ASTFNQGGARYT
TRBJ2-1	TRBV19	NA	ASTDGGSYNEQF
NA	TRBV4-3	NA	ASSQDRGAMAYEQY
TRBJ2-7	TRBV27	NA	ASRLGQGSSYEQY
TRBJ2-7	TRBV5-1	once	ASSFGGNYEQY
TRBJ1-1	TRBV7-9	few	ASSSGLPQNTEAF
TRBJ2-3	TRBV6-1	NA	ASSVTAKDTQY
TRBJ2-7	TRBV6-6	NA	ASSYSTVSYEQY
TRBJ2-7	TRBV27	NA	ASRPGLVLYEQY
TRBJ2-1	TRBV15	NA	ATSRAAGGSYNEQF
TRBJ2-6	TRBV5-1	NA	ASGANSGANGLT
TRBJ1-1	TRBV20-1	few	SAVSGAEAF
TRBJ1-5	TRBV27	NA	ASSLSRGSGNQPQH
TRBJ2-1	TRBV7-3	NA	ASSHEGQGDPDEQF
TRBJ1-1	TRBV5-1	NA	ASSLNRGQNTEAF
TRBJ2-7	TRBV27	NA	ASSSDSTLFYEQY
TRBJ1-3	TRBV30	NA	AWSVQTSGNTIY
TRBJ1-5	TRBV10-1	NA	ASSEYQGKFNQPQH
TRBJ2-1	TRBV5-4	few	ASSLGSGQIYNEQF
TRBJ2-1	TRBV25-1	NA	ASRGLADFEQF
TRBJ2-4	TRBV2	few	ASSQKSLGGWAKNSQY
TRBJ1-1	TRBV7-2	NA	ASSLVPGGPGTNTEAF
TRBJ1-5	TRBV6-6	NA	ASSLTGRSQPQH
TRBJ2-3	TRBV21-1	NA	ASSSSTSANTDTQY
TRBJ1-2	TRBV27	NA	ASSSGTGGTGLGYT
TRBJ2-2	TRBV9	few	ASSVDVRRTPNTGELF
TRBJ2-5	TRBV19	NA	ASSTGTGRGETQY
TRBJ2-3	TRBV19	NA	ASSMLGSWADTQY
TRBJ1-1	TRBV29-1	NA	SVEVQVGGPRNTEAF
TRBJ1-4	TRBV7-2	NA	ASSLSLRTEKLF
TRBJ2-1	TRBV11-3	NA	ASSNNADRGQF
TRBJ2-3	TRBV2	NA	ASTRGQGSYSADTQY
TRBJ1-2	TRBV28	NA	ASSGYRVMEGYT
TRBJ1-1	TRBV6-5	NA	ASRGVGTEAF
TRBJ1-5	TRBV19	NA	ASSIAATGDGQPQH
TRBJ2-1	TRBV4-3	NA	ASSQGWGGLSYNEQF
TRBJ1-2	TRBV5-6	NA	ASSLTGGEYYGYT
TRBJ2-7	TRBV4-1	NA	ASSHLTSGPYEQY
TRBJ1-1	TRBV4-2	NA	ASSQQRGGTEAF
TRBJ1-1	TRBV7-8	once	ASSSNSGQLNTEAF
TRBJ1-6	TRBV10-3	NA	AIGTGDSPLH
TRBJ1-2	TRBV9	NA	ASSGQGALLYGYT
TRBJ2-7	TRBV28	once	ASTLGGFRTYEQY
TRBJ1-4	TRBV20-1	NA	SARRLEKLF